This T cell receptor (beta chain) originates from a study of CD8+CD57+ T cells in acquired aplastic anemia. Findings and limits, study-wide: For CD8+ Simpson's diversity, patients and controls showed no significant difference. Patients and controls shared about 27 CD8+ CDR3 sequences.

TCR beta VDJ combinations and CDR3 sequences were profiled from genomic DNA. TCRdb reprocessed the reads with MiXCR, giving one entry per CDR3 protein. The sample yields 150,000 to 200,000 distinct CDR3 sequences, 50% to 65% seen once. The CDR3 runs 15 residues. The V gene's germline CDR1 is SNHLY and CDR2 FYNNEI. V lost 4 bases, J lost 4 bases, and 4 bases stayed unmatched. As to this clonotype: Its antigen is not identified.

Those patients picked for sequencing had displayed CD8+CD57+ cell expansion on flow cytometry. There was no therapy given to any patient before the blood sampling took place. The specimen sequenced was sorted CD4+, CD8+, or CD8+CD57+ T cells (not recorded which) from PBMCs. The receptor comes from a human donor with aplastic anemia. J is TRBJ2-3 and V is TRBV2; 11 bases are shared with TRBD2. CDR3 coding DNA: TGTGCCAGCAGTGGAACTAGCGGGGGTCCAGATACGCAGTATTTT. It is translated as CASSGTSGGPDTQYF.